This TCR beta chain comes out of a study of T-cell memory formation after mild COVID-19. Regarding the study as a whole: Clones contracting over day 15 to 85 were CD4/CD8 balanced, with later expanders leaning CD4+.

CDR3 length: 16 amino acids. Losses at the gene ends were 6 bases for V and 4 bases for J; bases not matched to a gene: 9. Constant-segment primers were used for 5'RACE, and the resulting TCR alpha and TCR beta cDNA libraries carried sample barcodes and UMIs. One entry per CDR3 protein, called by TCRdb with MiXCR from the 5' RACE reads. Seen here are 400,000 to 550,000 distinct CDR3 sequences, around 25% observed once, and the top ten hold around 13%. Concerning this clonotype itself: Its antigen is currently unknown.

The chain combines TRBV12-3 or TRBV12-4 with TRBJ2-1; 10 bases line up with TRBD1. This clonotype was obtained from an adult woman who had mild COVID-19 (a few samples of this study predate the infection). Cell type and time point are not known. Material for sequencing was PBMCs or a T cell subset sorted from them (not recorded which). The CDR3 DNA sequence: TGTGCCAGCAGCCCACCCCCGGGACAGGGGTACAATGAGCAGTTCTTC. It encodes CASSPPPGQGYNEQFF.